A single sample is the source of the 17 T cell receptor beta chains below, sequenced in a study of quantifying T cell responses using KT2 cells. Looking at the study overall: Reverse transcription used primers in the TCR alpha and beta constant regions.

The cDNA 3' end received a ligated oligonucleotide with a UMI. The first PCR ran 4 to 5 cycles with an equimolar RC1.1 and RC1.2 beta primer mix. MiXCR, run by TCRdb on the UMI-ligation and nested PCR reads, gives a single entry per CDR3 protein. The table has 25,000 to 35,000 distinct CDR3 sequences, 10% seen once. Sequencing was done on a sample of PBMCs spiked with cells of the T cell clone KT2. Every receptor here comes from a human donor.

The chain combines TRBV15 with TRBJ2-2; TRBD2 is a possible D gene (5 bases). Germline lookup yields CDR1 LNHNV and CDR2 YYDKDF (reference sequence). The CDR3 is 15 amino acids. Trimming shortened V by 1 base and J by 4 bases, and 10 bases separated the two germline ends. CDR3 loop: CATSRVLAGTGELFF. The CDR3 DNA reads as TGTGCCACCAGCAGAGTTCTAGCAGGCACCGGGGAGCTGTTTTTT.

This clonotype was found a few times. The chain links TRBV18 to TRBJ1-1, with unresolved D. The CDR3 has 14 residues. Germline CDR1 and CDR2: KGHSH and LQKENI. V lost 4 bases and J 4 bases, leaving 13 bases between the germline ends. This chain's CDR3 is CASSQASRPTEAFF. The CDR3 DNA is TGTGCCAGCTCACAGGCCTCAAGGCCCACTGAAGCTTTCTTT.

A few counts support this clonotype. This chain joins TRBV6-2 or TRBV6-3 and TRBJ2-3, with D unclear. CDR1 and CDR2 from the germline V gene are MNHEY and SVGEGT. V lost 4 bases and J 0 bases, leaving 8 bases between the germline ends. The CDR3 is 14 amino acids. CDR3 sequence: CASSSDTSTDTQYF. CDR3 coding DNA: TGTGCCAGCAGTTCCGACACAAGCACAGATACGCAGTATTTT.

This clonotype has a handful of counts. The chain uses TRBV5-1 and TRBJ2-1; the D is unclear. Trimming took 0 bases from V and 7 from J, leaving 11 bases between them. The CDR3 covers 14 residues. Germline V gene lookup returns CDR1 SGHRS and CDR2 YFSETQ. Written as DNA, the CDR3 is TGCGCCAGCAGCTTGGGGACGGTGTTAAATGAGCAGTTCTTC. This encodes CASSLGTVLNEQFF.

This clonotype was seen more than once but under ten times. CDR3 protein: CASSRAGAAFF. CDR3 DNA sequence: TGTGCCAGCAGTCGGGCAGGGGCGGCTTTCTTT. The J gene is TRBJ1-1, the V gene TRBV12-3 or TRBV12-4; tentatively, D is TRBD1 (6 bases). The V gene lost 5 bases and the J gene lost 11 bases, with 12 bases spanning the gap. The CDR3 is made up of 11 amino acids.

This clonotype was counted ten times or more. The rearrangement uses TRBV10-3 and TRBJ1-1; D is possibly TRBD1 (5 bases). The length of the CDR3 is 12 residues. Trimming removed 10 bases from V and 4 bases from J, with 13 bases in between. Germline CDR1 is ENHRY and CDR2 is SYGVKD. The CDR3 loop reads CATKDGGTEAFF. CDR3 sequence (DNA): TGTGCCACTAAGGATGGGGGCACTGAAGCTTTCTTT.

A remark on this clonotype: Possible read error: a much larger clone is one base away. No conserved phenylalanine or tryptophan is present at the end of the CDR3, so a read error is the likely explanation. This rearrangement joins TRBV29-1 to TRBJ2-5; D is ambiguous. The V gene's germline CDR1 is SQVTM and CDR2 ANQGSEA. Trimming removed 7 bases at V and 3 bases at J, with 12 bases between. This CDR3 is 12 amino acids long. This CDR3 reads CSARTVKETQYL. The CDR3 region has the DNA TGCAGCGCTCGGACGGTCAAAGAGACCCAGTACCTC.

This clonotype appeared a few times. The rearrangement joins TRBV27 to TRBJ2-7; D remains ambiguous. The length of the CDR3 is 13 residues. Germline V gene sequence: CDR1 MNHEY, CDR2 SMNVEV (reference sequence). Trimming removed 8 bases at V and 1 base at J, with 12 bases between. The CDR3 DNA sequence: TGTGCCAGCCATAGTAAGGAGTCCTACGAGCAGTACTTC. Translating it yields CASHSKESYEQYF.

This clonotype was found many times. The V and J genes are TRBV28 and TRBJ1-1; TRBD1 agrees at 7 bases. From germline, CDR1 is MDHEN and CDR2 SYDVKM. This CDR3 has 15 residues. V lost 5 bases to trimming and J lost 6 bases; unmatched junction nucleotides: 12. In DNA, the CDR3 is TGTGCCAGCAGTCCAGACCGGGACAGCCTCCCTGAAGCTTTCTTT. Its translation: CASSPDRDSLPEAFF.

CDR3 loop: CASSLFGVTDTQYF. The CDR3 DNA reads as TGTGCCAGCAGCTTATTCGGGGTCACAGATACGCAGTATTTT. The V call is TRBV7-8, the J call TRBJ2-3; D possibly corresponds to TRBD2 (5 bases). Trimming took 2 bases from V and 2 from J, leaving 8 bases between them. CDR1 and CDR2 from the germline V gene are SGHVS and FQNEAQ. CDR3 size: 14 residues.

This clonotype has only a few counts. The chain carries TRBV12-3 or TRBV12-4 and TRBJ1-6, with 9 bases identical to TRBD1. With V trimmed by 6 bases and J by 5 bases, 8 bases remained unmatched. This CDR3 comprises 16 residues. This chain's CDR3 is CASRGGQGMDNSPLHF. The CDR3 DNA is TGTGCCAGCAGGGGGGGACAGGGTATGGATAATTCACCCCTCCACTTT.

The V call is TRBV29-1, the J call TRBJ1-5; D remains unclear. The CDR3 is 13 residues long. Trimming removed 4 bases at V and 5 bases at J, with 12 bases between. Germline V gene data show CDR1 as SQVTM and CDR2 as ANQGSEA. This CDR3 is CSVAVDPDQPQHF. The DNA of the CDR3 is TGCAGCGTTGCGGTGGATCCGGATCAGCCCCAGCATTTT.

The V gene is TRBV20-1, the J gene TRBJ2-1; D unclear. V gave up 6 bases and J gave up 0 bases, with 6 bases separating them. CDR1 is DFQATT, CDR2 SNEGSKA, per germline (reference sequence). This CDR3 contains 12 residues. The CDR3 sequence: CSAESSYNEQFF. The CDR3 nucleotides are TGCAGTGCGGAGAGCTCCTACAATGAGCAGTTCTTC.

The table lists this clonotype with a few counts. This chain connects TRBV2 to TRBJ2-3; D is possibly TRBD2 (6 bases). The CDR3 consists of 16 residues. Germline CDR1 SNHLY, CDR2 FYNNEI. Trimming removed 6 bases from V and 2 bases from J, with 18 bases in between. CDR3 sequence reads: CASSRLDSPHTDTQYF. The CDR3 nucleotides read TGTGCCAGCAGCAGACTAGATTCGCCACACACAGATACGCAGTATTTT. Based on the CDR3 plus reference TRBV2 and TRBJ2-3, the full variable domain is EPEVTQTPSHQVTQMGQEVILRCVPISNHLYFYWYRQILGQKVEFLVSFYNNEISEKSEIFDDQFSVERPDGSNFTLKIRSTKLEDSAMYFCASSRLDSPHTDTQYFGPGTRLTVL.

This clonotype showed up just once. A junction boundary mismatches the germline segment, possibly from a read error. The V and J genes are TRBV4-1 and TRBJ2-7; D is perhaps TRBD2 (7 bases). Germline CDR1 reads MGHRA; CDR2 reads YSYEKL. This CDR3 has 17 residues. DNA for the CDR3: TGCGCCAGCAGACAAGTAGCCACACAAGGGGGGGCCTACGAGCAGTACTTC. Encoded protein: CASRQVATQGGAYEQYF.

The rearrangement uses TRBV20-1 and TRBJ1-2, with D perhaps matching TRBD1 (6 bases). The V end lost 4 bases, the J end lost 8 bases, and 26 bases lay between the germline ends. Germline assignment: CDR1 DFQATT and CDR2 SNEGSKA (reference sequence). The CDR3 contains 16 residues. CDR3 sequence: CSATRPRTDRDDGYTF. In DNA form, the CDR3 reads TGCAGTGCTACGCGACCCCGCACGGACAGAGATGACGGCTACACCTTC.

This chain links TRBV15 with TRBJ1-1; the match to TRBD1 covers 7 bases. V lost 0 bases and J lost 0; bases outside the gene matches: 10. Germline V gives CDR1 LNHNV, CDR2 YYDKDF (reference sequence). CDR3 size: 18 residues. The CDR3: CATSRDGGKGGMNTEAFF. CDR3 nucleotides: TGTGCCACCAGCAGAGATGGTGGGAAAGGGGGCATGAACACTGAAGCTTTCTTT.